Listed below are T cell receptor beta chains from one sample, sequenced in a study of cytomegalovirus exposure and HLA in healthy donors. Sequencing was performed with immunoSEQ multiplex PCR; in TCRdb, only in-frame clones are kept and a portion is missing. The listing records about 50,000 clones. The specimen sequenced was PBMCs. The receptors were sampled from a middle-aged woman in good health and CMV-seronegative. Both conserved end residues are part of each CDR3. Each record gives: D gene, V gene, J gene, CDR3 protein, CDR3 DNA. A D gene is named only where the DNA matches it firmly.

d_gene: TRBD2
v_gene: TRBV30
j_gene: TRBJ2-1
CDR3aa: CAWKVLAGGPYNEQFF
CDR3nt: TGTGCCTGGAAGGTACTAGCGGGAGGGCCCTACAATGAGCAGTTCTTC

d_gene: -
v_gene: TRBV5-6
j_gene: TRBJ2-7
CDR3aa: CASSLGGKSSREQYF
CDR3nt: TGTGCCAGCAGCTTGGGAGGGAAGAGCTCCAGGGAGCAGTACTTC

d_gene: -
v_gene: TRBV11-2
j_gene: TRBJ1-2
CDR3aa: CASSSSANYGYTF
CDR3nt: TGTGCCAGCAGCTCCTCCGCTAACTATGGCTACACCTTC

d_gene: -
v_gene: TRBV25-1
j_gene: TRBJ1-5
CDR3aa: CASSDRVFNQPQHF
CDR3nt: TGTGCCAGCAGTGACAGGGTCTTCAATCAGCCCCAGCATTTT

d_gene: TRBD1
v_gene: TRBV7-2
j_gene: TRBJ2-7
CDR3aa: CASSDRGAHLTYEQYF
CDR3nt: TGTGCCAGCAGCGACAGGGGGGCTCACCTTACCTACGAGCAGTACTTC

d_gene: -
v_gene: TRBV6-5
j_gene: TRBJ1-5
CDR3aa: CASRAWNQPQHF
CDR3nt: TGTGCCAGCAGGGCATGGAATCAGCCCCAGCATTTT

d_gene: -
v_gene: TRBV7-9
j_gene: TRBJ1-5
CDR3aa: CASSSAKSYEPQHF
CDR3nt: TGTGCCAGCAGCTCCGCCAAGAGCTATGAGCCCCAGCATTTT

d_gene: TRBD2
v_gene: TRBV9
j_gene: TRBJ2-1
CDR3aa: CASSVGMTSSDNEQFF
CDR3nt: TGTGCCAGCAGCGTAGGGATGACTAGCTCCGACAATGAGCAGTTCTTC

d_gene: TRBD2
v_gene: TRBV20-1
j_gene: TRBJ2-7
CDR3aa: CSARAASGPYF
CDR3nt: TGCAGTGCTAGAGCTGCTAGCGGGCCGTACTTC

d_gene: TRBD1
v_gene: TRBV29-1
j_gene: TRBJ1-2
CDR3aa: CSVVQGAYGYTF
CDR3nt: TGCAGCGTCGTACAGGGGGCCTATGGCTACACCTTC

d_gene: -
v_gene: TRBV28
j_gene: TRBJ2-2
CDR3aa: CASSLSSGELFF
CDR3nt: TGTGCCAGCAGTTTATCTAGCGGGGAGCTGTTTTTT

d_gene: TRBD2
v_gene: TRBV9
j_gene: TRBJ2-7
CDR3aa: CASSVEGLAAYEQYF
CDR3nt: TGTGCCAGCAGCGTAGAGGGACTAGCGGCATACGAGCAGTACTTC

d_gene: -
v_gene: TRBV4-3
j_gene: TRBJ2-3
CDR3aa: CASSQVRGSGHTQYF
CDR3nt: TGCGCCAGCAGCCAAGTTAGAGGGAGTGGACATACGCAGTATTTT

d_gene: TRBD1
v_gene: TRBV5-1
j_gene: TRBJ2-7
CDR3aa: CASSLRRGSYEQYF
CDR3nt: TGCGCCAGCAGCTTACGCAGGGGGAGCTACGAGCAGTACTTC

d_gene: -
v_gene: TRBV28
j_gene: TRBJ2-1
CDR3aa: CASSLGGSTGLNEQFF
CDR3nt: TGTGCCAGCAGTTTAGGTGGGAGCACTGGGTTGAATGAGCAGTTCTTC

d_gene: TRBD1
v_gene: TRBV7-2
j_gene: TRBJ2-7
CDR3aa: CASGRQGIEQYF
CDR3nt: TGTGCCAGCGGGAGACAGGGGATCGAGCAGTACTTC

d_gene: -
v_gene: TRBV6-6
j_gene: TRBJ1-5
CDR3aa: CASAPQGGQPQHF
CDR3nt: TGTGCCAGTGCGCCTCAGGGAGGTCAGCCCCAGCATTTT

d_gene: -
v_gene: TRBV5-1
j_gene: TRBJ2-2
CDR3aa: CASSSNSGPGELFF
CDR3nt: TGCGCCAGCAGCTCTAATAGCGGCCCCGGGGAGCTGTTTTTT

d_gene: -
v_gene: TRBV15
j_gene: TRBJ1-2
CDR3aa: CATSPDRNYGYTF
CDR3nt: TGTGCCACCAGCCCAGACAGGAACTATGGCTACACCTTC

d_gene: -
v_gene: TRBV30
j_gene: TRBJ2-1
CDR3aa: CAWSVGAGSYNEQFF
CDR3nt: TGTGCCTGGAGTGTAGGCGCCGGGAGCTACAATGAGCAGTTCTTC

d_gene: TRBD2
v_gene: TRBV4-3
j_gene: TRBJ2-1
CDR3aa: CASSQDRRLAFNEQFF
CDR3nt: TGCGCCAGCAGCCAAGATAGGAGACTAGCGTTCAATGAGCAGTTCTTC

d_gene: TRBD2
v_gene: TRBV7-9
j_gene: TRBJ2-1
CDR3aa: CASSKTSGRNLNEQFF
CDR3nt: TGTGCCAGCAGCAAGACTAGCGGGAGGAATCTGAATGAGCAGTTCTTC

d_gene: -
v_gene: TRBV5-6
j_gene: TRBJ2-7
CDR3aa: CASSLARAGEQYF
CDR3nt: TGTGCCAGCAGCTTGGCCAGGGCGGGAGAGCAGTACTTC

d_gene: TRBD2
v_gene: TRBV6-1
j_gene: TRBJ2-7
CDR3aa: CASSVVSGTPHEQYF
CDR3nt: TGTGCCAGCAGTGTAGTTAGCGGGACCCCCCACGAGCAGTACTTC

d_gene: TRBD2
v_gene: TRBV6-1
j_gene: TRBJ2-7
CDR3aa: CASSPGTRFYEQYF
CDR3nt: TGTGCCAGCAGCCCCGGGACTAGGTTCTACGAGCAGTACTTC

d_gene: TRBD1
v_gene: TRBV18
j_gene: TRBJ2-6
CDR3aa: CASSPMRTGGSSGANVLTF
CDR3nt: TGTGCCAGCTCACCAATGCGCACAGGGGGCTCATCTGGGGCCAACGTCCTGACTTTC

d_gene: TRBD1
v_gene: TRBV18
j_gene: TRBJ2-3
CDR3aa: CASSPRSRTGYTDTQYF
CDR3nt: TGTGCCAGCTCACCACGGTCCAGGACAGGGTACACAGATACGCAGTATTTT

d_gene: TRBD1
v_gene: TRBV5-1
j_gene: TRBJ1-1
CDR3aa: CASSLEQGTVNTEAFF
CDR3nt: TGCGCCAGCAGCCTAGAACAGGGGACGGTAAACACTGAAGCTTTCTTT

d_gene: TRBD2
v_gene: TRBV18
j_gene: TRBJ2-7
CDR3aa: CASSQTSGGSYEQYF
CDR3nt: TGTGCCAGCTCACAGACTAGCGGGGGCTCCTACGAGCAGTACTTC

d_gene: -
v_gene: TRBV7-2
j_gene: TRBJ1-1
CDR3aa: CASSLLGGRNTEAFF
CDR3nt: TGTGCCAGCAGCTTATTAGGGGGAAGGAACACTGAAGCTTTCTTT

d_gene: -
v_gene: TRBV2
j_gene: TRBJ1-3
CDR3aa: CASSGGQLNSGNTIYF
CDR3nt: TGTGCCAGCAGTGGTGGACAGCTGAACTCTGGAAACACCATATATTTT

d_gene: TRBD1
v_gene: TRBV5-8
j_gene: TRBJ2-7
CDR3aa: CASSFSGTGGHEQYF
CDR3nt: TGTGCCAGCAGTTTTTCCGGGACAGGGGGACACGAGCAGTACTTC

d_gene: TRBD1
v_gene: TRBV2
j_gene: TRBJ2-7
CDR3aa: CASSAPGQGAYEQYF
CDR3nt: TGTGCCAGCAGTGCCCCGGGACAGGGGGCCTACGAGCAGTACTTC

d_gene: TRBD1
v_gene: TRBV27
j_gene: TRBJ2-7
CDR3aa: CASPEGQGQNEQYF
CDR3nt: TGTGCCAGCCCAGAGGGACAGGGACAAAACGAGCAGTACTTC

d_gene: TRBD1
v_gene: TRBV5-4
j_gene: TRBJ2-7
CDR3aa: CASSKATGAPNYEQYF
CDR3nt: TGTGCCAGCAGCAAGGCTACAGGGGCCCCAAACTACGAGCAGTACTTC

d_gene: -
v_gene: TRBV9
j_gene: TRBJ1-2
CDR3aa: CASSVGGLYGYTF
CDR3nt: TGTGCCAGCAGCGTAGGGGGGCTCTATGGCTACACCTTC

d_gene: -
v_gene: TRBV5-1
j_gene: TRBJ2-7
CDR3aa: CASSISYEQYF
CDR3nt: TGCGCCAGCAGCATCAGCTACGAGCAGTACTTC

d_gene: -
v_gene: TRBV28
j_gene: TRBJ1-2
CDR3aa: CASSLQGALGYTF
CDR3nt: TGTGCCAGCAGTTTACAGGGTGCCCTGGGCTACACCTTC

d_gene: -
v_gene: TRBV5-1
j_gene: TRBJ2-5
CDR3aa: CASRKTAQETQYF
CDR3nt: TGCGCCAGCAGGAAGACAGCACAAGAGACCCAGTACTTC

d_gene: -
v_gene: TRBV2
j_gene: TRBJ2-1
CDR3aa: CASSESRISSYNEQFF
CDR3nt: TGTGCCAGCAGTGAAAGCAGGATAAGCTCCTACAATGAGCAGTTCTTC

d_gene: -
v_gene: TRBV6-1
j_gene: TRBJ2-1
CDR3aa: CASSETLTSDNEQFF
CDR3nt: TGTGCCAGCAGTGAAACCTTGACTTCGGACAATGAGCAGTTCTTC

d_gene: -
v_gene: TRBV5-8
j_gene: TRBJ2-3
CDR3aa: CASSLGQGDTQYF
CDR3nt: TGTGCCAGCAGCTTGGGTCAGGGAGATACGCAGTATTTT

d_gene: -
v_gene: TRBV5-1
j_gene: TRBJ2-7
CDR3aa: CASSYVAAAYEQYF
CDR3nt: TGCGCCAGCAGCTATGTGGCTGCCGCCTACGAGCAGTACTTC

d_gene: TRBD1
v_gene: TRBV29-1
j_gene: TRBJ2-7
CDR3aa: CSVGQVYEQYF
CDR3nt: TGCAGCGTAGGACAGGTCTACGAGCAGTACTTC

d_gene: -
v_gene: TRBV28
j_gene: TRBJ2-7
CDR3aa: CASSPSLYEQYF
CDR3nt: TGTGCCAGCAGTCCGAGTTTGTACGAGCAGTACTTC

d_gene: -
v_gene: TRBV6-1
j_gene: TRBJ2-7
CDR3aa: CASSEYDSSYEQYF
CDR3nt: TGTGCCAGCAGTGAATACGACAGTTCCTACGAGCAGTACTTC

d_gene: TRBD1
v_gene: TRBV18
j_gene: TRBJ2-1
CDR3aa: CASSPGQVINEQFF
CDR3nt: TGTGCCAGCTCACCGGGACAGGTTATCAATGAGCAGTTCTTC

d_gene: -
v_gene: TRBV28
j_gene: TRBJ1-2
CDR3aa: CASSSGQNYGYTF
CDR3nt: TGTGCCAGCAGTTCGGGACAAAACTATGGCTACACCTTC

d_gene: -
v_gene: TRBV6-1
j_gene: TRBJ1-5
CDR3aa: CASSRDYEPYQPQHF
CDR3nt: TGTGCCAGCAGTCGTGATTATGAGCCCTATCAGCCCCAGCATTTT

d_gene: -
v_gene: TRBV9
j_gene: TRBJ1-1
CDR3aa: CASSVDLQLNTEAFF
CDR3nt: TGTGCCAGCAGCGTAGATTTACAGTTGAACACTGAAGCTTTCTTT